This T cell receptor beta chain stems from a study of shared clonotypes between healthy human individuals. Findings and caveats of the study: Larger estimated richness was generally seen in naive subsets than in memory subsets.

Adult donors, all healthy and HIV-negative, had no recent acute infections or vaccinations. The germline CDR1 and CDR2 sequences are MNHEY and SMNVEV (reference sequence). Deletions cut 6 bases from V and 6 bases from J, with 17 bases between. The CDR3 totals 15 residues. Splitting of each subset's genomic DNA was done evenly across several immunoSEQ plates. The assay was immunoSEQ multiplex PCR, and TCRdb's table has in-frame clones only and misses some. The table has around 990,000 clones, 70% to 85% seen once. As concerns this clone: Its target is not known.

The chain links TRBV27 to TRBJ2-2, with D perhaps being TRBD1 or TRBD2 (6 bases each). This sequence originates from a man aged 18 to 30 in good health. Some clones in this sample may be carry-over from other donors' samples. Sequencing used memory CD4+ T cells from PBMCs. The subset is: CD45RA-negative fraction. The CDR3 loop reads CASRTGRGAPGELFF. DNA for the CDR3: TGTGCCAGCAGGACCGGAAGGGGGGCCCCCGGGGAGCTGTTTTTT.